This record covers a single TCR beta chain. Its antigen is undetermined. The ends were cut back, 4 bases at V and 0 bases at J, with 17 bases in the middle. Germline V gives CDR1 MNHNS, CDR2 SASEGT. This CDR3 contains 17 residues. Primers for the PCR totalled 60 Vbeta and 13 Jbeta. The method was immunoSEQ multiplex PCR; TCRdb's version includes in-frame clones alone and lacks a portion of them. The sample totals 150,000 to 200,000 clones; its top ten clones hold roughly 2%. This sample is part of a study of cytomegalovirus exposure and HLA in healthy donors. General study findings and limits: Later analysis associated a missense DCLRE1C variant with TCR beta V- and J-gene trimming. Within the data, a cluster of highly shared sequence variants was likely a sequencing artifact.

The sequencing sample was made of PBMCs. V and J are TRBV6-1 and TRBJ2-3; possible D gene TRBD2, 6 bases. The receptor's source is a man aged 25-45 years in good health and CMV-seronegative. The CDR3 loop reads CASSVEGTFTSTDTQYF. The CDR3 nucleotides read TGTGCCAGCAGTGTAGAGGGGACTTTTACTAGCACAGATACGCAGTATTTT.